This T cell receptor (beta chain) was observed in a study of vaccination and CD4 T cells after COVID-19. Background on the study: Spike peptides, overlapping and drawn from SARS-CoV-2, HCoV-NL63, HCoV-OC43 and HCoV-229E, were used to stimulate cells.

CDR1 and CDR2 (germline): SGHVS, FQNEAQ. This CDR3 is 12 amino acids long. With 5 bases removed from V and 8 bases from J, the gap between germline ends came to 12 bases. The sample's treatment: roughly 10-day PBMC culture with coronavirus spike peptide pools or control peptides (ViraFEST assay). Ahead of the COVID-19 pandemic (2011-2018), the CD4+ T cells of the unexposed donor were collected. Fresh replacement IL-2 medium substituted for half the medium on days 3 and 7. As regards this clonotype: Its matching antigen is unknown.

Oncomine TCR Beta short-read sequencing was applied to DNA from cultured CD4+ T cells. Using the QIAamp micro DNA kit, genomic DNA was extracted from the CD4+ T cells that had been cultured. TCRdb itself ran the PCR reads through MiXCR, one entry per CDR3 protein. The table lists 7,000 to 7,500 distinct CDR3 sequences, around a third of them singletons, with 25% to 35% in the top ten. Sequencing input: CD4+ T cells from blood, cultured in vitro. The V and J genes are TRBV7-8 and TRBJ1-2, with D perhaps matching TRBD1 (5 bases). The sequence came from a human donor in good health. The CDR3 sequence: CASSAEGSGYTF. The CDR3 DNA reads TGTGCCAGCAGCGCGGAGGGGAGCGGCTACACCTTC.